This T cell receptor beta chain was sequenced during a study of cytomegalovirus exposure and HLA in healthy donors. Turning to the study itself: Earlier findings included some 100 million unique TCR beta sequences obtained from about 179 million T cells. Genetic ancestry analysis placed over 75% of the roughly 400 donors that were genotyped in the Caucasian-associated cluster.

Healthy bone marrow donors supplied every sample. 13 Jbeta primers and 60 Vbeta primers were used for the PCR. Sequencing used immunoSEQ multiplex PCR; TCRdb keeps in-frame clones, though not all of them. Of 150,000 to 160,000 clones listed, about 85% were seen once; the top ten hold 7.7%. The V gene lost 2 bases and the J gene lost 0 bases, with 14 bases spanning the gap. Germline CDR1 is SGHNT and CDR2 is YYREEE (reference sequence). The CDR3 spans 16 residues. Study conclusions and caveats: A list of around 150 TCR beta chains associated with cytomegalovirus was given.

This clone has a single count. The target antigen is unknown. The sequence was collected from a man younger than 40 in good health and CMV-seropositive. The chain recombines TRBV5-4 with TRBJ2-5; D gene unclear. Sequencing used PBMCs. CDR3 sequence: CASSLSRLSYQETQYF. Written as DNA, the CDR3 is TGTGCCAGCAGCTTATCTCGACTGTCGTACCAAGAGACCCAGTACTTC.